Sequencing of this T cell receptor (beta chain) was carried out in a study of T cell responses to AZD1222 COVID-19 vaccine (dated by TCRdb to the early 2020s). Some background on the complete study: A total of 233 trial participants underwent TCR sequencing, of whom about 200 had received two doses of AZD1222 and some 26 had received two doses of the MenACWY control vaccine. Trial participants were enrolled by age into subgroups of 18-55, 56-69 and 70-plus years, and about 150, 27 and 61 TCR-sequenced participants, respectively, were included in these subgroups.

In regard to this clone: Its binding antigen is unknown. One base away there is no much larger clone; base qualities are not given.

The CDR3 regions of human TCRbeta chains were analyzed by immunosequencing. The source study handled its data this way. Repertoire TCRs were matched against a reference library of SARS-CoV-2-specific TCRs generated with the MIRA antigen-specificity platform. Breadth was defined as the fraction of unique TCRs that were SARS-CoV-2-associated, and depth was defined as the fraction of total T cells that were SARS-CoV-2-associated. Using the MIRA data, each spike-specific TCR was mapped to the spike region that the TCR reacts to and placed in a CD4 or CD8 class. Log10-transformed breadth and depth values were compared by one-way ANOVA with Sidak's multiple comparisons tests. Here the immuneACCESS table is served through TCRdb, limited to in-frame sequences with V and J called. Missing clones are a known gap in these copies; in checked studies unresolved V genes cover under half, and the rest lacks a known reason. V and J calls plus clone size are reproduced from that table; the DNA served to infer D and trimming. The sample data list roughly 200,000 clones, and around 94% of these were observed just once. The ten top clones hold 1.7% of the sample.

Overall study results and their limits: No day 14 peak-response samples were available, so repertoires were characterized only after the peak T cell response. The 56-69-year group was small, and its depth increase did not reach significance, likely because of low power. Nearly half of unique spike-specific TCRs reportedly recognized epitopes outside regions mutated in the B.1.351 and B.1.1.7 variants. After two AZD1222 doses, both the breadth and the depth of spike-specific TCRs were significantly higher than at day 0 and than in MenACWY recipients. CD4 TCRs associated with the vaccine covered the entire spike protein, and the dominant responses were in regions 160-218 and 743-854. Conclusions about previously exposed vaccinees were limited because only a handful of AZD1222 recipients were SARS-CoV-2 seropositive at baseline. Participants were mostly white British, with more females than males. The authors suggested clonal diversity may have been underestimated.

In light of the paper, this sample's time point label describes: about 28 days (+/-7) after the second vaccine dose. This sample's treatment or condition label indicates: meningococcal conjugate vaccine given as trial control. Samples from vaccinated people were obtained from the UK trials COV001 and COV002, which included a single-blind randomized controlled phase 2/3 trial of AZD1222 (ChAdOx1 nCoV-19) in healthy adults. Trial participant PBMC samples were collected at day 0 and day 28 after the second dose for TCRbeta chain sequencing. The CDR3 holds 13 amino acids from the cysteine to the phenylalanine. Solely the CDR3 DNA is kept, with 39 bases framed from the first base. At the junction V is shortened by 5 bases and J by 0 bases, with 7 bases in between.

This receptor was obtained from an adult who received the MenACWY meningococcal vaccine as a control. The rearrangement combines TRBV12-3 or TRBV12-4 with TRBJ1-1; TRBD1 is possibly the D segment (5 matching bases). Sequencing used peripheral blood, obtained 28 days after the second dose of the MenACWY control vaccine. The sequenced DNA: TGTGCCAGCAGTCAGGGTTTGAACACTGAAGCTTTCTTT. Translated, this gives CASSQGLNTEAFF.